What follows is one TCR beta chain and its context. The antigen is not known. The study sampled blood at baseline, cycle 4 day 1, and cycle 7 day 1. The sample is drawn from a study of OX40 agonist ivuxolimab in advanced cancers. The wider study: Partial responses were achieved by three patients, one with hepatocellular carcinoma and two with cutaneous melanoma.

TCRdb's table, derived via immunoSEQ multiplex PCR, lists solely in-frame clones and lacks some. This sample has 20,000 to 25,000 clones, with over 75% found just once. Study outcomes and limitations: It was also the case that some nonresponders had low normalized T-cell clonal expansion.

The germline V gene has CDR1 MNHNS and CDR2 SASEGT. This CDR3 spans 15 amino acids. V shed 7 bases and J shed 0 bases, with 13 bases lying between them. The origin of this receptor is an adult with an advanced solid tumor such as melanoma, head and neck, liver or kidney cancer. This chain links TRBV6-1 with TRBJ1-3; D is ambiguous. The sample in question was CD4+ or CD8+ T cells sorted from blood, obtained in a trial of the OX40 agonist ivuxolimab. CDR3 protein: CASKVVDLSGNTIYF. As DNA, the CDR3 is TGTGCCAGCAAGGTTGTGGACCTCTCTGGAAACACCATATATTTT.